This T cell receptor (beta chain) was recorded in a study of blood T cell repertoires in COVID-19. The CDR3 loop spans 15 amino acids. CDR1 and CDR2 (germline): KGHSH, LQKENI. V was cut by 0 bases and J by 2 bases, with 10 bases left in between. Sequenced by immunoSEQ multiplex PCR; TCRdb stores in-frame clones only, minus some. The sample lists some 200,000 clones; about 80% were seen once. This sequence was found in a man aged 40-55 years who had recovered from COVID-19. The J gene is TRBJ2-5, the V gene TRBV18, with D unclear. Input material: PBMCs or T cells enriched from blood (not recorded which). The CDR3 here is CASSPPSLSQETQYF. The DNA for the CDR3 is TGTGCCAGCTCACCACCGTCCCTATCTCAAGAGACCCAGTACTTC.